This is a list of T cell receptor beta chains from one sample in a study of identical twins. TCRdb re-called the 5' RACE reads with MiXCR, one entry per CDR3 protein. The sample lists fewer than 450,000 distinct CDR3 sequences, approximately 10% seen once, with about 8.1% in the top ten. The sample was naive T cells sorted from blood. All receptors derive from a woman aged 50 to 60 in good health. The CDR3 runs from the conserved cysteine through the conserved F or W. D genes are given only for firm matches. Some rows have no size entry. The others give once, few or many, or a class for an expanded clone.

size: few; V: TRBV5-1; D: NA; J: TRBJ2-1; CDR3: CASSPRLPDEQFF; DNA: TGCGCCAGCAGCCCCAGGCTCCCCGATGAGCAGTTCTTC
size: NA; V: TRBV20-1; D: TRBD2; J: TRBJ2-7; CDR3: CSARDPLAGPYEQYF; DNA: TGCAGTGCTAGAGACCCACTAGCGGGACCCTACGAGCAGTACTTC
size: few; V: TRBV5-1; D: NA; J: TRBJ2-6; CDR3: CASSSGLGSGANVLTF; DNA: TGCGCCAGCAGCTCCGGGCTAGGGAGTGGGGCCAACGTCCTGACTTTC
size: few; V: TRBV28; D: TRBD1; J: TRBJ2-6; CDR3: CASKIRQGDGANVLTF; DNA: TGTGCCAGCAAAATCAGACAGGGCGATGGGGCCAACGTCCTGACTTTC
size: few; V: TRBV15; D: TRBD1; J: TRBJ1-1; CDR3: CATSRGGQGLIKAFF; DNA: TGTGCCACCAGCAGAGGGGGACAGGGTTTGATTAAGGCTTTCTTT
size: few; V: TRBV6-5; D: NA; J: TRBJ2-3; CDR3: CASSYRPDTGTDTQYF; DNA: TGTGCCAGCAGTTACCGACCGGATACGGGCACAGATACGCAGTATTTT
size: NA; V: TRBV29-1; D: TRBD1; J: TRBJ1-1; CDR3: CSAGTGLNTEAFF; DNA: TGCAGCGCCGGGACAGGGTTGAACACTGAAGCTTTCTTT
size: NA; V: TRBV7-9; D: TRBD1; J: TRBJ2-7; CDR3: CASSLVDRAPYEQYF; DNA: TGTGCCAGCAGCTTAGTGGACAGGGCCCCCTACGAGCAGTACTTC
size: NA; V: TRBV6-7; D: TRBD1; J: TRBJ2-5; CDR3: CASYWNRTGTFETQYF; DNA: TGTGCCAGCTATTGGAATCGGACAGGCACCTTCGAGACCCAGTACTTC
size: NA; V: TRBV5-1; D: NA; J: TRBJ2-1; CDR3: CASSADWNEQFF; DNA: TGCGCCAGCAGCGCGGACTGGAATGAGCAGTTCTTC
size: many; V: TRBV12-3/TRBV12-4; D: NA; J: TRBJ1-5; CDR3: CASSLQGLNQPQHF; DNA: TGTGCCAGCAGCCTACAGGGTCTAAATCAGCCCCAGCATTTT
size: NA; V: TRBV6-1; D: TRBD2; J: TRBJ2-5; CDR3: CASQLRGVVETQYF; DNA: TGTGCCAGCCAACTCCGGGGGGTCGTCGAGACCCAGTACTTC
size: once; V: TRBV9; D: NA; J: TRBJ2-1; CDR3: CASSASGTQTSSQFF; DNA: TGTGCCAGCAGCGCCTCCGGGACCCAGACCTCGTCGCAGTTCTTC
size: NA; V: TRBV2; D: NA; J: TRBJ2-2; CDR3: CASSITPGELFF; DNA: TGTGCCAGCAGTATTACTCCCGGGGAGCTGTTTTTT
size: many; V: TRBV5-1; D: TRBD2; J: TRBJ2-1; CDR3: CASSFSRLAGNYKDEQFF; DNA: TGCGCCAGCAGCTTCTCTCGACTAGCGGGGAATTACAAAGATGAGCAGTTCTTC
size: NA; V: TRBV20-1; D: NA; J: TRBJ2-3; CDR3: CSAREGGSTDTQYF; DNA: TGCAGTGCTAGGGAGGGGGGTAGCACAGATACGCAGTATTTT
size: few; V: TRBV10-3; D: NA; J: TRBJ2-3; CDR3: CAISESPVTDTQYF; DNA: TGTGCCATCAGTGAAAGTCCAGTCACAGATACGCAGTATTTT
size: NA; V: TRBV11-2; D: NA; J: TRBJ2-2; CDR3: CASSARGALRGELFF; DNA: TGTGCCAGCAGCGCGCGAGGCGCCCTTCGCGGGGAGCTGTTTTTT
size: many; V: TRBV20-1; D: NA; J: TRBJ2-1; CDR3: CSARDGSSYNEQFF; DNA: TGCAGTGCTAGAGACGGGAGCTCCTACAATGAGCAGTTCTTC
size: NA; V: TRBV12-3/TRBV12-4; D: TRBD1; J: TRBJ1-2; CDR3: CASRMDRYKGYTF; DNA: TGTGCCAGCAGGATGGACAGGTACAAGGGCTACACCTTC
size: few; V: TRBV5-1; D: NA; J: TRBJ1-1; CDR3: CASRYQGRAFF; DNA: TGCGCCAGCAGATATCAGGGTAGGGCTTTCTTT
size: NA; V: TRBV10-3; D: TRBD1; J: TRBJ1-3; CDR3: CAISGTDGNTIYF; DNA: TGTGCCATCAGCGGGACAGATGGAAACACCATATATTTT
size: few; V: TRBV5-1; D: NA; J: TRBJ2-4; CDR3: CASSASSGWAKNIQYF; DNA: TGCGCCAGCAGCGCCAGTTCGGGATGGGCCAAAAACATTCAGTACTTC
size: NA; V: TRBV4-2; D: TRBD2; J: TRBJ2-7; CDR3: CASSQGLAGGMAAYEQYF; DNA: TGTGCCAGCAGCCAAGGACTAGCGGGAGGTATGGCGGCCTACGAGCAGTACTTC
size: NA; V: TRBV5-1; D: NA; J: TRBJ2-3; CDR3: CASRAGGGGGSTDTQYF; DNA: TGCGCCAGCAGAGCCGGGGGTGGCGGAGGGAGCACAGATACGCAGTATTTT
size: few; V: TRBV11-3; D: NA; J: TRBJ2-3; CDR3: CASSLGTNPSTDTQYF; DNA: TGTGCCAGCAGCTTAGGAACCAATCCTTCCACAGATACGCAGTATTTT
size: many; V: TRBV11-2; D: NA; J: TRBJ2-1; CDR3: CASSLEKSSYNEQFF; DNA: TGTGCCAGCAGCTTAGAGAAAAGCTCCTACAATGAGCAGTTCTTC
size: many; V: TRBV4-1; D: TRBD2; J: TRBJ2-1; CDR3: CASSQASGSYNEQFF; DNA: TGTGCCAGCAGCCAGGCTAGCGGTTCCTACAATGAGCAGTTCTTC
size: many; V: TRBV7-9; D: NA; J: TRBJ2-3; CDR3: CASSSDRFTDTQYF; DNA: TGTGCCAGCAGCTCGGACAGATTCACAGATACGCAGTATTTT
size: few; V: TRBV6-6; D: TRBD2; J: TRBJ2-1; CDR3: CASSYRSGGPKEQFF; DNA: TGTGCCAGCAGTTACAGGTCGGGAGGGCCGAAAGAGCAGTTCTTC
size: NA; V: TRBV9; D: NA; J: TRBJ2-5; CDR3: CASSYGPTGTQYF; DNA: TGTGCCAGCAGCTACGGGCCCACCGGGACCCAGTACTTC
size: NA; V: TRBV20-1; D: NA; J: TRBJ2-2; CDR3: CSARPSANTGELFF; DNA: TGCAGTGCTAGACCATCAGCTAACACCGGGGAGCTGTTTTTT
size: NA; V: TRBV4-1; D: TRBD2; J: TRBJ2-3; CDR3: CASSQSILAGGPRADTQYF; DNA: TGCGCCAGCAGCCAATCTATACTAGCGGGAGGGCCGAGGGCAGATACGCAGTATTTT
size: few; V: TRBV7-9; D: NA; J: TRBJ2-5; CDR3: CASSLNSGETQYF; DNA: TGTGCCAGCAGCTTAAATAGCGGAGAGACCCAGTACTTC
size: NA; V: TRBV12-3/TRBV12-4; D: TRBD2; J: TRBJ2-1; CDR3: CASTSGTSVSEQFF; DNA: TGTGCCAGCACCTCGGGGACTAGCGTATCGGAGCAGTTCTTC
size: many; V: TRBV6-4; D: TRBD2; J: TRBJ2-3; CDR3: CASSDLWTSGRTDTQYF; DNA: TGTGCCAGCAGTGACTTATGGACTAGCGGGAGGACAGATACGCAGTATTTT
size: few; V: TRBV20-1; D: NA; J: TRBJ1-2; CDR3: CSARPGPGEGYTF; DNA: TGCAGTGCTAGACCCGGGCCGGGAGAGGGCTACACCTTC
size: many; V: TRBV5-1; D: TRBD1; J: TRBJ2-2; CDR3: CASSQGGWDTGELFF; DNA: TGCGCCAGCAGCCAAGGGGGCTGGGACACCGGGGAGCTGTTTTTT
size: NA; V: TRBV2; D: NA; J: TRBJ2-5; CDR3: CASSEDGPQETQYF; DNA: TGTGCCAGCAGTGAAGACGGCCCCCAAGAGACCCAGTACTTC
size: many; V: TRBV4-2; D: TRBD2; J: TRBJ2-7; CDR3: CASSQTGGPFYEQYF; DNA: TGTGCCAGCAGCCAAACGGGAGGGCCCTTCTACGAGCAGTACTTC
size: NA; V: TRBV4-1; D: NA; J: TRBJ2-1; CDR3: CASSQVGRVEQFF; DNA: TGCGCCAGCAGCCAAGTTGGCAGGGTTGAGCAGTTCTTC
size: few; V: TRBV27; D: NA; J: TRBJ1-2; CDR3: CASSPYSKGYGYTF; DNA: TGTGCCAGCAGTCCATATTCGAAGGGGTATGGCTACACCTTC
size: many; V: TRBV12-3/TRBV12-4; D: NA; J: TRBJ2-7; CDR3: CASSLAREQYF; DNA: TGTGCCAGCAGTTTAGCGAGGGAGCAGTACTTC